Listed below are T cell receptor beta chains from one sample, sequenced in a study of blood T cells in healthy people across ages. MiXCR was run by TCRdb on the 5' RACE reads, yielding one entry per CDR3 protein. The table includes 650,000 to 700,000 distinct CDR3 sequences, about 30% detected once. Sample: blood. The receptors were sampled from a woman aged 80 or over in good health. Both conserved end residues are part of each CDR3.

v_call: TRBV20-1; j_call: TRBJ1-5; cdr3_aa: CSARDSNQPQHF
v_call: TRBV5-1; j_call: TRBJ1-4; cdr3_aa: CASSLVAGPNEKLFF
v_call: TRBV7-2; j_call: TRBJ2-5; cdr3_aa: CASSFGQLETQYF
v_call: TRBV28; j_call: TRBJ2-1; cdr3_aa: CASSRRTEGYNEQFF
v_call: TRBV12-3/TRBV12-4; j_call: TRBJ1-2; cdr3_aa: CASSLYGLLNYGYTF
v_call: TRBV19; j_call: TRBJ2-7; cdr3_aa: CASSIGQGRTYEQYF
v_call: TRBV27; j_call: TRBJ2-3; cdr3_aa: CASSFQGEITDTQYF
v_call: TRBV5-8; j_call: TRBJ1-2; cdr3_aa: CASSLALGETYGYTF
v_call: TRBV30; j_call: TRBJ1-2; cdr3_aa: CAWDNRRQGARGYTF
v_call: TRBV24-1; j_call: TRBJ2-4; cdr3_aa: CATRDRTGGDIQYF
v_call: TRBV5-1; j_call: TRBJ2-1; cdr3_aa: CASSPGTSGGGNEQFF
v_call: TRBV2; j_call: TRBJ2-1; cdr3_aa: CASSERLRGAYGEQFF
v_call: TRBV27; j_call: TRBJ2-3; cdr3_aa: CASTGLAGVRGTQYF
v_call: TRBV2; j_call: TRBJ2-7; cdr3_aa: CASSRTSRYEQYF
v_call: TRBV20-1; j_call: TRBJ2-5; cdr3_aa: CSARDRFRLAGGRQETQYF
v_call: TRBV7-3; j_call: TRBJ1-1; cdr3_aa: CASSPRTGAEAFF
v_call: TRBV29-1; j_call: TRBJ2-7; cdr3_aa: CSVEGSGQIRCEQYF
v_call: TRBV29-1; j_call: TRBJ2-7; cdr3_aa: CSVEDRGFLNEQYF
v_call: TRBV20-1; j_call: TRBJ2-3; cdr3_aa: CSARDLRGGRWDTQYF
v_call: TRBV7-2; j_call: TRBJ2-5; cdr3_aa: CVGSIVPGGLGVGTQYF